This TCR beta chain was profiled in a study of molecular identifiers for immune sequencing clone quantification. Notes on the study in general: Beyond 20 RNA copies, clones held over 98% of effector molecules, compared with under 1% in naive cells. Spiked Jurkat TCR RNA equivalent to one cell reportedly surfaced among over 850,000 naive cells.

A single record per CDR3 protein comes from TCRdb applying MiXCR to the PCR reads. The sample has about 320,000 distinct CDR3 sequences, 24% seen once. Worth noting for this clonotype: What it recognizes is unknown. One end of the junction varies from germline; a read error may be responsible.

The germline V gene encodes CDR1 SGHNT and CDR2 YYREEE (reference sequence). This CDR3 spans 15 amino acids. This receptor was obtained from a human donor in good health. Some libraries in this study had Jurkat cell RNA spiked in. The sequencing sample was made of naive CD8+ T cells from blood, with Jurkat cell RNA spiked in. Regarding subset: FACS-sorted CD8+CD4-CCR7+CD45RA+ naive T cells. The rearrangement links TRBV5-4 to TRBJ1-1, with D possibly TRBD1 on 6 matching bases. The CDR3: CASSFGGQGLGEALF. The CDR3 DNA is TGTGCCAGCAGCTTTGGAGGTCAGGGGTTGGGTGAAGCTTTGTTT.